This T cell receptor beta chain emerged from a study of blood T cell repertoires in COVID-19. Between the trimmed V and J ends, which lost 0 bases and 8 bases, there was a span of 10 bases. Germline V gene data show CDR1 as LGHNA and CDR2 as YSLEER. This CDR3 is built from 14 residues. The repertoire was sequenced with immunoSEQ multiplex PCR; TCRdb's copy has only in-frame clones and lacks some. The profile shows a few hundred thousand clones, about 89% of them singletons. The sequence came from a man in his forties or fifties who had recovered from COVID-19. Sequenced input: peripheral blood. The J gene is TRBJ1-4, the V gene TRBV4-3; D unresolved. The CDR3 region is CASSQEPGGEKLFF. Here the CDR3 DNA reads TGCGCCAGCAGCCAAGAGCCCGGAGGAGAAAAACTGTTTTTT.